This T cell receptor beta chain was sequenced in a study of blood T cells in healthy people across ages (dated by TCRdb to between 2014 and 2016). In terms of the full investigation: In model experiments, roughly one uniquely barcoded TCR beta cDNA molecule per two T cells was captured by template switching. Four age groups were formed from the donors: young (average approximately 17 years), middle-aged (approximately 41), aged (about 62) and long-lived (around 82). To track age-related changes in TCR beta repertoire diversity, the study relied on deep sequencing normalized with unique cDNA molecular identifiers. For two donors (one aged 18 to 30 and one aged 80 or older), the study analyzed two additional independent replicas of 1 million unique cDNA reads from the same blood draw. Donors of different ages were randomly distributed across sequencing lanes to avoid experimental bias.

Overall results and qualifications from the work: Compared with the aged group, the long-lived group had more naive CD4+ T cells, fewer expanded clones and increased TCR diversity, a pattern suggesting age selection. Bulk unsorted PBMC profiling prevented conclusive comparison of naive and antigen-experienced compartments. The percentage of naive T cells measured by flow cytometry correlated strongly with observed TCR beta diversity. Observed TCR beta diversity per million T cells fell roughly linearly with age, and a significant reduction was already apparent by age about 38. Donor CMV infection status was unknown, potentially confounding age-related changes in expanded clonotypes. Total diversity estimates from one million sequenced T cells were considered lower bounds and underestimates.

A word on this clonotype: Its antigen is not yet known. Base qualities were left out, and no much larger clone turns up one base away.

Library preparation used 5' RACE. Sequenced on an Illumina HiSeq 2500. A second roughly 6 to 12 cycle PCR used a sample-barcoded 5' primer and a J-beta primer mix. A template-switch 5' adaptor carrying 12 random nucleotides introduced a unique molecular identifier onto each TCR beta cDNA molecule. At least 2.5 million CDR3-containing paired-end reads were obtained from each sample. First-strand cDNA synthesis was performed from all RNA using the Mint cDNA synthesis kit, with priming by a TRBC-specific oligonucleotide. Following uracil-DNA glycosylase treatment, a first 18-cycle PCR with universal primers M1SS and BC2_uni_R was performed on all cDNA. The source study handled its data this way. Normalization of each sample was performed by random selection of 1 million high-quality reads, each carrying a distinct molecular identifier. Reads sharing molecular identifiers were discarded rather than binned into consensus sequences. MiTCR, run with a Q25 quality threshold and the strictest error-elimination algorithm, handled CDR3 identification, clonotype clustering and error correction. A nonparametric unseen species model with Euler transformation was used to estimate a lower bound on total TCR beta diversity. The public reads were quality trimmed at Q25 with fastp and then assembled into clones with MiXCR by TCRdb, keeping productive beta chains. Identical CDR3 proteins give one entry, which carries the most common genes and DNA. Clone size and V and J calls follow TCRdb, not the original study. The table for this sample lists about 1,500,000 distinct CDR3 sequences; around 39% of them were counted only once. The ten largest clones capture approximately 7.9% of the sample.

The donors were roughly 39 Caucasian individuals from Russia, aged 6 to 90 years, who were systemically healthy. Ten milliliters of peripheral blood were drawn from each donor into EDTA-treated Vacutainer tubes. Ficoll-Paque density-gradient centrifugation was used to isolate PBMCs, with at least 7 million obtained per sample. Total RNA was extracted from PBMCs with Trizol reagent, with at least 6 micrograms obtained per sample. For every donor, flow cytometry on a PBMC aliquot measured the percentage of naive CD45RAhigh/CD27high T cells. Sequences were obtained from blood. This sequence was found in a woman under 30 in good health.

The CDR3 reads as follows: CSARPPGGQKETQYF. The sequenced DNA: TGCAGTGCTAGGCCTCCGGGGGGGCAGAAAGAGACCCAGTACTTC. Here the chain combines TRBV20-1 and TRBJ2-5; 8 central bases correspond to TRBD2. Counted from cysteine to phenylalanine, this CDR3 has 15 amino acids. CDR3 DNA is the only sequence kept; it has 45 bases, read in frame from the first base. At the junction V is shortened by 3 bases and J by 3 bases; bases outside the gene matches: 9. According to the germline V gene (reference sequence), CDR1 reads DFQATT and CDR2 reads SNEGSKA.